Described below is a single TCR beta chain sequence and its context. The sample belongs to a study of sequential checkpoint blockade in melanoma. Study-wide background: Patients were randomized 1:1 to nivolumab-then-ipilimumab or ipilimumab-then-nivolumab first-line. After both sequences, patients received maintenance nivolumab.

The table came from immunoSEQ multiplex PCR; TCRdb's copy has only in-frame clones and leaves some out. The sample includes roughly 30,000 clones, nearly 85% of them seen just once. The treatment was: randomized to nivolumab then ipilimumab (arm A) or the reverse (arm B). PBMC sorting kept live CD3+CD8+ cells without CD19 or CD56. The source of this sequence is a human donor with melanoma. The specimen comprised CD8+ T cells sorted from blood (inferred from file names), sampled from a patient given nivolumab and ipilimumab in sequence.

The CDR3 nucleotides read TGTGCCAGCAGCTTAACCGGAACAGGGAGCGCTGAAGCTTTCTTT. It translates to CASSLTGTGSAEAFF. The chain recombines TRBV4-2 with TRBJ1-1, with TRBD1 as a possible D gene (6 bases). The CDR3 runs to 15 residues. Germline V gene lookup returns CDR1 LGHNA and CDR2 YNFKEQ. Trimming left V 5 bases short and J 6 bases short, with 19 bases between.